This T cell receptor beta chain was obtained from a study of blood T cells in healthy people across ages. Trimming removed 3 bases from V and 4 bases from J, with 9 bases in between. The CDR3 sequence is 13 residues long. The germline V gene has CDR1 SGHRS and CDR2 YFSETQ. Then a second PCR, running about 6 to 12 cycles, was carried out with a sample-barcoded 5' primer and a J-beta primer mix. TCRdb reprocessed the 5' RACE reads via MiXCR and lists one record per CDR3 protein. The table has under 950,000 distinct CDR3 sequences, approximately 21% seen once. Sequencing was done on a sample of blood. This TCR was recovered from a man aged 65 to 85 in good health. This chain uses TRBV5-1 with TRBJ2-3; no reliable D call. The CDR3 region is CASSWSSSDTQYF. The CDR3 DNA reads as TGCGCCAGCAGCTGGTCAAGTTCAGATACGCAGTATTTT.